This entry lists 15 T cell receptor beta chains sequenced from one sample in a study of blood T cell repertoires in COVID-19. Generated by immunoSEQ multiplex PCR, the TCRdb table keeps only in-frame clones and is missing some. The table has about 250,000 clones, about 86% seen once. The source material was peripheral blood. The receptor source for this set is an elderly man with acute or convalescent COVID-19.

This CDR3 is CSASFYRGLLSNQPQHF. The CDR3 DNA is TGCAGTGCTAGTTTTTACAGGGGGTTACTCAGCAATCAGCCCCAGCATTTT. This chain uses TRBV20-1 with TRBJ1-5, with 8 bases lining up with TRBD1. The CDR3 runs 17 residues. The germline V gene encodes CDR1 DFQATT and CDR2 SNEGSKA (reference sequence). V was pared by 3 bases and J by 1 base, with 11 bases of the junction left unmatched.

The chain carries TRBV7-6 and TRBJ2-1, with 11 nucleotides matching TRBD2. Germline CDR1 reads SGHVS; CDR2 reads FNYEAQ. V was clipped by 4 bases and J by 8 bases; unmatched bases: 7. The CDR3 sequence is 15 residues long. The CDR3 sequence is CASSSLAGGPHEQFF. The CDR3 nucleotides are TGTGCCAGCAGCTCTCTAGCGGGGGGCCCCCATGAGCAGTTCTTC.

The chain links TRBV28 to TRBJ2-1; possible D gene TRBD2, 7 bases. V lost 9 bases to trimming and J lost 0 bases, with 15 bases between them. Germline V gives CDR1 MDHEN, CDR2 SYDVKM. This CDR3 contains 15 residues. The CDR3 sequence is CASIRAGASYNEQFF. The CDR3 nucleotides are TGTGCCAGTATCCGTGCGGGGGCCTCCTACAATGAGCAGTTCTTC.

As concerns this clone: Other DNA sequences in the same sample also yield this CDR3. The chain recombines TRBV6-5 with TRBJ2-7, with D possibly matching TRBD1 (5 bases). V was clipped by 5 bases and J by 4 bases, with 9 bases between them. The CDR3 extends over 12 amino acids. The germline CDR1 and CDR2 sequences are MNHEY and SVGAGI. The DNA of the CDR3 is TGTGCCAGCAGTAGCCAGGGTTACGAGCAGTACTTC. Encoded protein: CASSSQGYEQYF.

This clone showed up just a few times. The CDR3 DNA follows: TGTGCCAGCAGTCCGACTAGCGACCCCTCCTACAATGAGCAGTTCTTC. This encodes CASSPTSDPSYNEQFF. The chain uses TRBV27 and TRBJ2-1; 8 nucleotides match TRBD2. Germline V lookup: CDR1 MNHEY, CDR2 SMNVEV (reference sequence). This CDR3 has 16 amino acids. J lost 0 bases, V lost 5 bases, and 6 bases had no gene match.

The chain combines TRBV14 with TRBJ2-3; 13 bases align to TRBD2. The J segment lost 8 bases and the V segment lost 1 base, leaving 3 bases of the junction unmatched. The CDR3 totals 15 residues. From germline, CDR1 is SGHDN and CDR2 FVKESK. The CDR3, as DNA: TGTGCCAGCAGCCAAGTGGGACTAGCGGGACCTACGCAGTATTTT. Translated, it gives CASSQVGLAGPTQYF.

CDR3 in amino acids: CASSSGAGELFF. The CDR3, as DNA: TGCGCCAGCAGCTCGGGGGCCGGGGAGCTGTTTTTT. This sequence joins TRBV4-1 and TRBJ2-2; D may be TRBD2 (6 bases). Trimming took off 5 bases at V and 6 bases at J, with 7 bases between the two ends. There are 12 residues in the CDR3. The V gene's germline CDR1 is MGHRA and CDR2 YSYEKL.

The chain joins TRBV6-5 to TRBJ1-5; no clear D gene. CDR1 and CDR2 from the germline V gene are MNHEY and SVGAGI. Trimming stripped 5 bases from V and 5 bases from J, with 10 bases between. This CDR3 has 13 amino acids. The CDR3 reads CASSSLRDQPQHF. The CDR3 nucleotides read TGTGCCAGCAGTAGTTTACGCGATCAGCCCCAGCATTTT.

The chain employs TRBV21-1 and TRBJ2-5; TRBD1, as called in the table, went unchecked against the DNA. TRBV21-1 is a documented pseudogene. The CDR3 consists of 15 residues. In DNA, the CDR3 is TGTGCCAGCAGCAAATTGGGACAGGGGGGCGAGACCCAGTACTTC. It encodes CASSKLGQGGETQYF.

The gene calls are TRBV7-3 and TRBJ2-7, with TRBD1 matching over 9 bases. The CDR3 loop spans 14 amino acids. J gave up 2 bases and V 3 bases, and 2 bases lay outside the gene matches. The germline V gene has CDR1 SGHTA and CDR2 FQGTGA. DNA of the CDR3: TGTGCCAGCAGCTTGGGACAGGGAACCTACGAGCAGTACTTC. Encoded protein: CASSLGQGTYEQYF.

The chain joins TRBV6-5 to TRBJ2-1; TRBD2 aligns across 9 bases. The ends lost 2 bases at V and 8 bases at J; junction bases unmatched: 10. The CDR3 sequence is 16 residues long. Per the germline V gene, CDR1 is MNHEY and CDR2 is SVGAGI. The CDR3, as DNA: TGTGCCAGCAGTTACAGGTTCAGCGGGAGGTTTGATGAGCAGTTCTTC. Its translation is CASSYRFSGRFDEQFF.

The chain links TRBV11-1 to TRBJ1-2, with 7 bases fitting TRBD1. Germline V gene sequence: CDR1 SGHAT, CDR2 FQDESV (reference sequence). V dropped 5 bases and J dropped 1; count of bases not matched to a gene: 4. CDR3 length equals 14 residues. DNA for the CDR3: TGTGCCAGCAGCCCAGGACAGGATAACTATGGCTACACCTTC. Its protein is CASSPGQDNYGYTF.

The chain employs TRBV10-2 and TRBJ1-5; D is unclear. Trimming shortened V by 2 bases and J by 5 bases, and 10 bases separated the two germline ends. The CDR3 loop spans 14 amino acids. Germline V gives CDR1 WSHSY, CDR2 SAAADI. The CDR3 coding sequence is TGCGCCAGCAGTGAGGCCAGAAATTATCAGCCCCAGCATTTT. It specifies CASSEARNYQPQHF.

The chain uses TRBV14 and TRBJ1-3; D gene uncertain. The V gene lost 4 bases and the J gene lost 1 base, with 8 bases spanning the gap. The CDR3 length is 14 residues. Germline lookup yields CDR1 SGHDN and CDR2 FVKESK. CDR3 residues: CASSPNRSGNTIYF. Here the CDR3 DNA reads TGTGCCAGCAGCCCAAATAGATCTGGAAACACCATATATTTT.

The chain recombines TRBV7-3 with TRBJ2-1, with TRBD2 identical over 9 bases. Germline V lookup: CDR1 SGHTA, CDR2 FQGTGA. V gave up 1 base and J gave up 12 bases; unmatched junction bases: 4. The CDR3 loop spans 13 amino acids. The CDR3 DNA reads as TGTGCCAGCAGCTTAAACGCGGGAGGGCCGCAGTTCTTC. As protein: CASSLNAGGPQFF.